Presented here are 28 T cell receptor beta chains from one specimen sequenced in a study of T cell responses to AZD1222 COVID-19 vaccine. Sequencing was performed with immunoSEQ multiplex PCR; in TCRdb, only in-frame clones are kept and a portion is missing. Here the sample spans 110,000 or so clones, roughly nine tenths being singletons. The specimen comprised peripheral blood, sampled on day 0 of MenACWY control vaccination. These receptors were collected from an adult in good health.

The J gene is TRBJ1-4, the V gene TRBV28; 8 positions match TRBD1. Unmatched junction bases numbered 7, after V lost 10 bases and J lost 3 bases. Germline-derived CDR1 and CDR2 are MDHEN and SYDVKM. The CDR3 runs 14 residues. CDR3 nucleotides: TGTGCCACCTCTAGACAGGGGCCTAATGAAAAACTGTTTTTT. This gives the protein CATSRQGPNEKLFF.

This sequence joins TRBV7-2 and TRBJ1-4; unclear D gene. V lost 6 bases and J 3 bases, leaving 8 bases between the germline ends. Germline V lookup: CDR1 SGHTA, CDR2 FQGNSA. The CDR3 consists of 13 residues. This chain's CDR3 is CASRGAANEKLFF. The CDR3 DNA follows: TGTGCCAGCAGGGGAGCAGCTAATGAAAAACTGTTTTTT.

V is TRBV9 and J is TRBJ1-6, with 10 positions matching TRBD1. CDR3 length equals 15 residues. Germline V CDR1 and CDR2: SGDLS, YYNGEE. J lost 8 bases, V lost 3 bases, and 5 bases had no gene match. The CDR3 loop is CASSGTGGTYSPLHF. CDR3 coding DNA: TGTGCCAGCAGCGGGACAGGGGGTACTTATTCACCCCTCCACTTT. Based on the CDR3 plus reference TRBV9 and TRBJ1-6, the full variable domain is DSGVTQTPKHLITATGQRVTLRCSPRSGDLSVYWYQQSLDQGLQFLIQYYNGEERAKGNILERFSAQQFPDLHSELNLSSLELGDSALYFCASSGTGGTYSPLHFGNGTRLTVT.

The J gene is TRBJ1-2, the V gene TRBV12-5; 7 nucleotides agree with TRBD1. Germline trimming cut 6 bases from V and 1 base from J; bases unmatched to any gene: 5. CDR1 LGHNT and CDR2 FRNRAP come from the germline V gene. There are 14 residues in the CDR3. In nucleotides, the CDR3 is TGTGCTAGTGGCCGGGACAGTGTTAACTATGGCTACACCTTC. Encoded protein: CASGRDSVNYGYTF.

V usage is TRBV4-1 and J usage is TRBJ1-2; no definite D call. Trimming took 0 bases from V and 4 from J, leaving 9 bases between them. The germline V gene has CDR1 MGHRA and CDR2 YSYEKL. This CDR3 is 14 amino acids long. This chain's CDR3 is CASSQEGDGYGYTF. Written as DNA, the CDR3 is TGCGCCAGCAGCCAAGAGGGAGACGGCTATGGCTACACCTTC.

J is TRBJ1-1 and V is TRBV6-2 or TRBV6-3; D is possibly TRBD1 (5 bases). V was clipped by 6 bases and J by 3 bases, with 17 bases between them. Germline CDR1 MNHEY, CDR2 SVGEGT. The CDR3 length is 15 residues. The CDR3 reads CASSPASAGYTEAFF. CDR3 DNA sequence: TGTGCCAGCAGCCCCGCCTCAGCAGGGTACACTGAAGCTTTCTTT.

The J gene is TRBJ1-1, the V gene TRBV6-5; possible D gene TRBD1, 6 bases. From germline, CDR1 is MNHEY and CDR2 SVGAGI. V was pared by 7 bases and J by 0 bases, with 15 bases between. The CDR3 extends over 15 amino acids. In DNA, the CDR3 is TGTGCCAGCACCAGGGGACGGATTATGAACACTGAAGCTTTCTTT. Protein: CASTRGRIMNTEAFF.

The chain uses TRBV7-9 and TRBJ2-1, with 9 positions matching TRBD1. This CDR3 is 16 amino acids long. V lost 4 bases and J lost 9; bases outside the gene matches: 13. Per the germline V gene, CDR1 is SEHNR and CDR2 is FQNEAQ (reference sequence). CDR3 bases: TGTGCCAGCAGCTCCACCGGGACAGGGCCATTTGGTGAGCAGTTCTTC. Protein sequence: CASSSTGTGPFGEQFF.

CDR3 nucleotide sequence: TGTGCCAGCAGCCAAGGGACCCTCGGGGAAACTAACTATGGCTACACCTTC. Protein: CASSQGTLGETNYGYTF. This chain uses TRBV3-1 (or the pseudogene TRBV3-2) with TRBJ1-2; no firm D call. CDR3 size: 17 residues. The germline CDR1 and CDR2 sequences are LGHDT and YNNKEL (reference sequence). V was trimmed by 1 base and J by 0 bases, leaving 15 bases between them.

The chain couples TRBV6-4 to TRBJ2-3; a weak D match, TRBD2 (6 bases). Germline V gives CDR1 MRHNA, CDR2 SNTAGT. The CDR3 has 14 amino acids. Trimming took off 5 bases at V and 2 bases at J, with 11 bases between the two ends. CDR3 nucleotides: TGTGCCAGCAGTCAAGGACTATCCACAGATACGCAGTATTTT. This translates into CASSQGLSTDTQYF.

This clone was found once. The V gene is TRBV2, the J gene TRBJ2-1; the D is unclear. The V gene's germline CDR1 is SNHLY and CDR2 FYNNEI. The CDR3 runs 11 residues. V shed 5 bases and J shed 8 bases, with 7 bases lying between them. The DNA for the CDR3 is TGTGCCAGCAGTACACGGGATGAGCAGTTCTTC. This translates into CASSTRDEQFF.

The CDR3 loop reads CASSAGTGGGQPQHF. In DNA, the CDR3 is TGTGCCAGCAGCGCAGGGACAGGGGGAGGTCAGCCCCAGCATTTT. V usage is TRBV9 and J usage is TRBJ1-5; 11 bases are a match to TRBD1. Looked up from germline, CDR1 is SGDLS and CDR2 is YYNGEE. The CDR3 is 15 amino acids. V was clipped by 3 bases and J by 6 bases; unmatched bases: 5.

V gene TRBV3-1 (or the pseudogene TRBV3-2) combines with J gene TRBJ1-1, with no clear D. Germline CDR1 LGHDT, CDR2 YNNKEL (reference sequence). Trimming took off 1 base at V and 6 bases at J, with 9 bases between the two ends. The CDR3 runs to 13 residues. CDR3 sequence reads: CASSQGSFAEAFF. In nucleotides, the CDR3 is TGTGCCAGCAGCCAAGGCAGTTTTGCTGAAGCTTTCTTT.

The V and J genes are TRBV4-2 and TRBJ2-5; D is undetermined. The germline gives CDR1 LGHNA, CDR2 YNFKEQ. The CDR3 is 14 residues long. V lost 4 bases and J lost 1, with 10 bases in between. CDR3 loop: CASSLGWGQETQYF. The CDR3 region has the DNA TGTGCCAGCAGCCTAGGCTGGGGCCAAGAGACCCAGTACTTC.

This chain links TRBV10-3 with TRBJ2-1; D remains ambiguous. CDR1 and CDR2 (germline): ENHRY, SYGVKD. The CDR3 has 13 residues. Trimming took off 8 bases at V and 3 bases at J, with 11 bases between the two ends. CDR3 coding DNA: TGTGCCATCGGAGTCTACCTCTACAATGAGCAGTTCTTC. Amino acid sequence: CAIGVYLYNEQFF.

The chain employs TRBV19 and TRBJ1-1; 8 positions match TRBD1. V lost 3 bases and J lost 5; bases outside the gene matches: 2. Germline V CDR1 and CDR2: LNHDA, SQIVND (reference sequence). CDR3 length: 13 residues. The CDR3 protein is CASSIRTGTEAFF. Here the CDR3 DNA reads TGTGCCAGTAGTATCCGGACAGGGACTGAAGCTTTCTTT. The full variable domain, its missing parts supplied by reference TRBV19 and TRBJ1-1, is DGGITQSPKYLFRKEGQNVTLSCEQNLNHDAMYWYRQDPGQGLRLIYYSQIVNDFQKGDIAEGYSVSREKKESFPLTVTSAQKNPTAFYLCASSIRTGTEAFFGQGTRLTVV.

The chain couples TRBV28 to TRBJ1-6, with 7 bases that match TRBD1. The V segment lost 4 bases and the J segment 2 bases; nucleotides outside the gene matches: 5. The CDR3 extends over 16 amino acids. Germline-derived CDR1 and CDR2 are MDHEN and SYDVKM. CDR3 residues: CASSSYRGTYNSPLHF. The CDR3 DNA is TGTGCCAGCAGTTCGTACAGGGGCACCTATAATTCACCCCTCCACTTT.

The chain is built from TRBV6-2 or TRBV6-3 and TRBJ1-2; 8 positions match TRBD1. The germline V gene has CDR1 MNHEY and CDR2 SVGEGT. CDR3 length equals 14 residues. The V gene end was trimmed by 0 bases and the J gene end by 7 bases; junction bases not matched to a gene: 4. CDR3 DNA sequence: TGTGCCAGCAGTTACTCGTTTGGACAGGGTGGCTACACCTTC. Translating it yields CASSYSFGQGGYTF.

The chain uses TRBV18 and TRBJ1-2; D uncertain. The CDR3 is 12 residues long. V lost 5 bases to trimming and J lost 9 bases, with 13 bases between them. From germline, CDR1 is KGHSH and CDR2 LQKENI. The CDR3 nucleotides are TGTGCCAGCTCATCCGACGAGCGCAGCTACACCTTC. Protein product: CASSSDERSYTF. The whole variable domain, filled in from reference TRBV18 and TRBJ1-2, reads NAGVMQNPRHLVRRRGQEARLRCSPMKGHSHVYWYRQLPEEGLKFMVYLQKENIIDESGMPKERFSAEFPKEGPSILRIQQVVRGDSAAYFCASSSDERSYTFGSGTRLTVV.

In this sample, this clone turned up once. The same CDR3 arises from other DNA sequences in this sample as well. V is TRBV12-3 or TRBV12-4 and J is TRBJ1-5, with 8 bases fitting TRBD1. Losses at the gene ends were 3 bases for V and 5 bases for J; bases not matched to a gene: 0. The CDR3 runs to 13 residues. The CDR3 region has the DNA TGTGCCAGCAGTTTGGACAGGGATCAGCCCCAGCATTTT. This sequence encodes CASSLDRDQPQHF.

Here the CDR3 DNA reads TGTGCCAGCAGCGTAGCAGGGGGATCTGAAGCTTTCTTT. Translated, it gives CASSVAGGSEAFF. V usage is TRBV9 and J usage is TRBJ1-1; the match to TRBD1 covers 7 bases. The V gene end was trimmed by 0 bases and the J gene end by 6 bases; junction bases not matched to a gene: 2. Germline lookup yields CDR1 SGDLS and CDR2 YYNGEE. The CDR3 is 13 amino acids.

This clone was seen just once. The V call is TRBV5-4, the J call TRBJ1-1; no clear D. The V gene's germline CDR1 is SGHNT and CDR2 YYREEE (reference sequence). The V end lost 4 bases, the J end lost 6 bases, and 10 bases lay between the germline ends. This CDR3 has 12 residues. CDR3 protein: CASSRSGAEAFF. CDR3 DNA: TGTGCCAGCAGCAGATCGGGCGCTGAAGCTTTCTTT.

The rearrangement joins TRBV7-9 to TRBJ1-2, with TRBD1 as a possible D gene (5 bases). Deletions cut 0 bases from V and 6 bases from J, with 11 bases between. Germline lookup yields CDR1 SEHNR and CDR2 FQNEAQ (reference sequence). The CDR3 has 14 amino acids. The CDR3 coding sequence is TGTGCCAGCAGCTTAGCCGTCGGGGGTAATGGCTACACCTTC. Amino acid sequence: CASSLAVGGNGYTF. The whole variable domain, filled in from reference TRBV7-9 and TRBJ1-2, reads DTGVSQNPRHKITKRGQNVTFRCDPISEHNRLYWYRQTLGQGPEFLTYFQNEAQLEKSRLLSDRFSAERPKGSFSTLEIQRTEQGDSAMYLCASSLAVGGNGYTFGSGTRLTVV.

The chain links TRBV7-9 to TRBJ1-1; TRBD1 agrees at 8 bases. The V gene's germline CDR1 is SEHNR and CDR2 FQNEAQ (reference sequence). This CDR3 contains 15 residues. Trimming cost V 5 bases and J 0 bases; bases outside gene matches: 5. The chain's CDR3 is CASSPWGQVNTEAFF. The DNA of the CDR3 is TGTGCCAGCAGCCCCTGGGGACAGGTGAACACTGAAGCTTTCTTT.

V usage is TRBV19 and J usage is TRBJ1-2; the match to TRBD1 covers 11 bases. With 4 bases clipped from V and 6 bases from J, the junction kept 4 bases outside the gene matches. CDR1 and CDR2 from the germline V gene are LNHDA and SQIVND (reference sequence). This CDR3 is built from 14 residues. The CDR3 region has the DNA TGTGCCAGTAGTAGGGGACAGGGGGGACATGGCTACACCTTC. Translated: CASSRGQGGHGYTF.

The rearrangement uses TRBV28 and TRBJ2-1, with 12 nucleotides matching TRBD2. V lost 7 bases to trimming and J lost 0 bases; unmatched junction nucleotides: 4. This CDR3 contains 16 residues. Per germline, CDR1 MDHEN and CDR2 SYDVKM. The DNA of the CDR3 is TGTGCCAGCACCGAGGGACTAGCGGGCTCCTACAATGAGCAGTTCTTC. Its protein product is CASTEGLAGSYNEQFF.

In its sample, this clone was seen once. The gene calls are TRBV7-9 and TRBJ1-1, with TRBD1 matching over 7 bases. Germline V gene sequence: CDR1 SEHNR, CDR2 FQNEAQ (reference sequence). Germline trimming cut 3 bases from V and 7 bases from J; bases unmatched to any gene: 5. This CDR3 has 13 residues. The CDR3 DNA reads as TGTGCCAGCAGCTTGACAGGGAAATTTGAAGCTTTCTTT. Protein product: CASSLTGKFEAFF. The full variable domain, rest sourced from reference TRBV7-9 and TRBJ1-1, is DTGVSQNPRHKITKRGQNVTFRCDPISEHNRLYWYRQTLGQGPEFLTYFQNEAQLEKSRLLSDRFSAERPKGSFSTLEIQRTEQGDSAMYLCASSLTGKFEAFFGQGTRLTVV.

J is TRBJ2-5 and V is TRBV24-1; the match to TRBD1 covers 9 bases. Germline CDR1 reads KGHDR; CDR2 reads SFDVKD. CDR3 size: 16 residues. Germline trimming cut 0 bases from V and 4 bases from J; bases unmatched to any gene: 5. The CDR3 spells CATSDLGTGMGETQYF. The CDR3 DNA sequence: TGTGCCACCAGTGATTTGGGGACAGGGATGGGAGAGACCCAGTACTTC.